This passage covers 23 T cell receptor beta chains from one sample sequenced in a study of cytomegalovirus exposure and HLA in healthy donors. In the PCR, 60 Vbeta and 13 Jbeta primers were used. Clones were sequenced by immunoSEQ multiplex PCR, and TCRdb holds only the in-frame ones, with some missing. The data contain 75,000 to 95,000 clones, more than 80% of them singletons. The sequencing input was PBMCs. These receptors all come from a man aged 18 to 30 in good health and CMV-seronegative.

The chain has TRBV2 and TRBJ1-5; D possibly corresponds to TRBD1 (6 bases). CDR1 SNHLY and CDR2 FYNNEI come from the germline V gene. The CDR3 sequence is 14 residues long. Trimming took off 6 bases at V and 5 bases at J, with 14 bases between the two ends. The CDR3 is CASRGDIPDQPQHF. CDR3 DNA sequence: TGTGCCAGCAGGGGGGACATACCCGATCAGCCCCAGCATTTT.

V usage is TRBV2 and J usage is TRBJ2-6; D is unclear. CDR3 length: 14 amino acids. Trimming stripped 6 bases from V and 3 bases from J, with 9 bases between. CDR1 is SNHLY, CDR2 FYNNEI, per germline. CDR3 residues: CASRLVIGANVLTF. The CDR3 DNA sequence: TGTGCCAGCAGATTAGTAATTGGGGCCAACGTCCTGACTTTC. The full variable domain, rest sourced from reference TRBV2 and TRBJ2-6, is EPEVTQTPSHQVTQMGQEVILRCVPISNHLYFYWYRQILGQKVEFLVSFYNNEISEKSEIFDDQFSVERPDGSNFTLKIRSTKLEDSAMYFCASRLVIGANVLTFGAGSRLTVL.

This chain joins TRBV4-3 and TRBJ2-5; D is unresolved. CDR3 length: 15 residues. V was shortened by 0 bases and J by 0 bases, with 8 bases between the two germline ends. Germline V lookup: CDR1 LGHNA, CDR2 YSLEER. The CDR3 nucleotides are TGCGCCAGCAGCCAAGATTTCGGTTACCAAGAGACCCAGTACTTC. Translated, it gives CASSQDFGYQETQYF.

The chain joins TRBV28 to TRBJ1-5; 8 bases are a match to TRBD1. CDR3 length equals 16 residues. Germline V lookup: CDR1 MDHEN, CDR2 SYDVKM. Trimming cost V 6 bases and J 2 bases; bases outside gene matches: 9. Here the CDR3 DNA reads TGTGCCAGCAGCCAATGGACAGGGTCTGGCAATCAGCCCCAGCATTTT. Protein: CASSQWTGSGNQPQHF. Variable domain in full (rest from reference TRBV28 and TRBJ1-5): DVKVTQSSRYLVKRTGEKVFLECVQDMDHENMFWYRQDPGLGLRLIYFSYDVKMKEKGDIPEGYSVSREKKERFSLILESASTNQTSMYLCASSQWTGSGNQPQHFGDGTRLSIL.

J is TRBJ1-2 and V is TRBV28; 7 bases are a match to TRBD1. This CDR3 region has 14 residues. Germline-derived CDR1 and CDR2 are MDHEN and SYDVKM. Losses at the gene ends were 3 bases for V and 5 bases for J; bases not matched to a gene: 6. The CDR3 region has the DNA TGTGCCAGCAGTTTTGACCGACAGGGATATGGCTACACCTTC. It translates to CASSFDRQGYGYTF.

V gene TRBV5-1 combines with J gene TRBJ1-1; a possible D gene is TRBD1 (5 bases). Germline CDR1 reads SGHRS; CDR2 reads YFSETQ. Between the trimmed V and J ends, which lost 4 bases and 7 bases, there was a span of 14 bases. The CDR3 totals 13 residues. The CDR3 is CASSTGHGDEAFF. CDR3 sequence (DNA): TGCGCCAGCAGCACCGGACATGGGGATGAAGCTTTCTTT.

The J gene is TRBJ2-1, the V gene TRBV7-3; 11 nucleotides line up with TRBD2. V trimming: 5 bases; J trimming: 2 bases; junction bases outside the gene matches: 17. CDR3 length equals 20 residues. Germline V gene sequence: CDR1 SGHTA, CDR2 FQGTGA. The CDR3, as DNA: TGTGCCAGCAGCCCCGCGGGAGCGCTAGCGGGAGGCCGACCCTACAATGAGCAGTTCTTC. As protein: CASSPAGALAGGRPYNEQFF.

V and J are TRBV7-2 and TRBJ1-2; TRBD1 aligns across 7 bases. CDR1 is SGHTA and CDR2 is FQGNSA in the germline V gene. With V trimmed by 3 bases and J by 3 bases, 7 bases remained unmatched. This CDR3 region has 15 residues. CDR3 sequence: CASSFKTGTHYGYTF. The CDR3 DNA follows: TGTGCCAGCAGCTTTAAGACAGGGACCCACTATGGCTACACCTTC.

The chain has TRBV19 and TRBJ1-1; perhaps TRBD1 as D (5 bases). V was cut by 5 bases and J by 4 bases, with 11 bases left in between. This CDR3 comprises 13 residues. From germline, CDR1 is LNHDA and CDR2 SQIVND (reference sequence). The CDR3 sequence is CASSVAGRTEAFF. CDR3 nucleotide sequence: TGTGCCAGTAGTGTCGCAGGGCGCACTGAAGCTTTCTTT.

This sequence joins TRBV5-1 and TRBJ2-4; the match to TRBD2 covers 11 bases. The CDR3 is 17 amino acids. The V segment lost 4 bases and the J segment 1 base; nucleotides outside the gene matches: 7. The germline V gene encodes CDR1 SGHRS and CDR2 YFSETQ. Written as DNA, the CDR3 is TGCGCCAGCAGCCTAATGACTAGCGGGGTGGCCAAAAACATTCAGTACTTC. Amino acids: CASSLMTSGVAKNIQYF.

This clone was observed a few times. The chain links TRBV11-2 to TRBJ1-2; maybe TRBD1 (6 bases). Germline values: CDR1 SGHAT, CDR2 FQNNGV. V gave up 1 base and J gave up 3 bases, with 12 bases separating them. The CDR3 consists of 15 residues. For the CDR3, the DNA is TGTGCCAGCAGCTTAGGGGGGCAGGATTACTATGGCTACACCTTC. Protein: CASSLGGQDYYGYTF.

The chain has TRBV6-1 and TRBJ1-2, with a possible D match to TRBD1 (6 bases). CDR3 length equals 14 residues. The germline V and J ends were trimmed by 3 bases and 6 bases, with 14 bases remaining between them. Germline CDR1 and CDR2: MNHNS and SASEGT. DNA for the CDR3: TGTGCCAGCAGTGAGTCACAGGGAGTCAATGGCTACACCTTC. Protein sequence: CASSESQGVNGYTF.

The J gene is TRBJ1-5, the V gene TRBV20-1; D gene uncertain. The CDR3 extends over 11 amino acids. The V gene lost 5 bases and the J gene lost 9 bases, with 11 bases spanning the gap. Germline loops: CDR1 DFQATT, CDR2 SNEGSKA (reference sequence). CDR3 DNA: TGCAGTGCTGGACCCGCGGGGCCCCAGCATTTT. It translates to CSAGPAGPQHF.

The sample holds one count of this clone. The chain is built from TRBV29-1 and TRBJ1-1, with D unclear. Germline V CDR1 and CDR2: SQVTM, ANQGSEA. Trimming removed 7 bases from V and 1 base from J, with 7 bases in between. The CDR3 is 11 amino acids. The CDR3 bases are TGCAGCGGCCTAAAGAACACTGAAGCTTTCTTT. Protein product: CSGLKNTEAFF.

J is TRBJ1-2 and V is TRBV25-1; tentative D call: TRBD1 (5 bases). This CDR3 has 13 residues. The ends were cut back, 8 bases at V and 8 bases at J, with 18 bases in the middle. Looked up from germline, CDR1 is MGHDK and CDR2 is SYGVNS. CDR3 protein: CASQDTFSEGYTF. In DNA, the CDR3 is TGTGCCAGCCAGGACACTTTCAGCGAGGGCTACACCTTC.

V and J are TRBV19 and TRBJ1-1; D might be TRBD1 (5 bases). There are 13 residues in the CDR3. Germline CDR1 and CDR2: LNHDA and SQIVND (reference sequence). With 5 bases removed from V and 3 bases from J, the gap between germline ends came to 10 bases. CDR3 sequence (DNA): TGTGCCAGTAGTGTCGGACATCACACTGAAGCTTTCTTT. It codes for CASSVGHHTEAFF.

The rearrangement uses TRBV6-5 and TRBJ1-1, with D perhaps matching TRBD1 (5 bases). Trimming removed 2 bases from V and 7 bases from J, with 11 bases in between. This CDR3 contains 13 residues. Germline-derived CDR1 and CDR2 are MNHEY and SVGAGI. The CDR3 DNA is TGTGCCAGCAGTTACAGGGGCGACAGTGAAGCTTTCTTT. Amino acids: CASSYRGDSEAFF.

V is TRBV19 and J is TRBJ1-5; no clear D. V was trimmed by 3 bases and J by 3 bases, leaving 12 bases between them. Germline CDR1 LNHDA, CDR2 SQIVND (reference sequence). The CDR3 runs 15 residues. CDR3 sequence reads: CASSIPRPSNQPQHF. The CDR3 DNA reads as TGTGCCAGTAGTATTCCCAGGCCGTCCAATCAGCCCCAGCATTTT.

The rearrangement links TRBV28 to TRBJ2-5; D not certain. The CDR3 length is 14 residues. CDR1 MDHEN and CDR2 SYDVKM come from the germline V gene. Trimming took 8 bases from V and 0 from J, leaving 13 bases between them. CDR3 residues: CASGQRYNQETQYF. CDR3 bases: TGTGCCAGCGGCCAGCGCTACAACCAAGAGACCCAGTACTTC.

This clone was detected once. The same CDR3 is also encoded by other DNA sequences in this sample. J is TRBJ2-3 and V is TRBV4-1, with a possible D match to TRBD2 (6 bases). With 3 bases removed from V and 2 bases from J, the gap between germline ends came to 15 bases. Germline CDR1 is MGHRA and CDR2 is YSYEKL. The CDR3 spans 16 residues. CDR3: CASSQTLAGTTDTQYF. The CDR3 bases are TGCGCCAGCAGCCAGACCTTGGCGGGGACCACAGATACGCAGTATTTT.

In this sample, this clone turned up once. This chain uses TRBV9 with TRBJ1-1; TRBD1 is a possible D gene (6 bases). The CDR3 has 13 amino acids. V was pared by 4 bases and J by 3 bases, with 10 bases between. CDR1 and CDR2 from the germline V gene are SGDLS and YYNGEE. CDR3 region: CASSLTGYTEAFF. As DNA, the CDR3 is TGTGCCAGCAGCCTGACAGGTTACACTGAAGCTTTCTTT.

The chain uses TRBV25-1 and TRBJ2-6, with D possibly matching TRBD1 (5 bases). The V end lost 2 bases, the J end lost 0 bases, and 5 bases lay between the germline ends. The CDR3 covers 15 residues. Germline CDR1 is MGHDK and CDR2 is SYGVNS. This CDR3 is CASSEDSSGANVLTF. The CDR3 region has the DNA TGTGCCAGCAGTGAAGACAGCTCTGGGGCCAACGTCCTGACTTTC.

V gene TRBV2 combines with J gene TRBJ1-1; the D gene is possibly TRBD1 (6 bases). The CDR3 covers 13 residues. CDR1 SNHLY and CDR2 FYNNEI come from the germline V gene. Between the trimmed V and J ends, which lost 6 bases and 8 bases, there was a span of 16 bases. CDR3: CASSTPGTREAFF. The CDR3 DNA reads TGTGCCAGCAGCACCCCCGGGACACGGGAAGCTTTCTTT.